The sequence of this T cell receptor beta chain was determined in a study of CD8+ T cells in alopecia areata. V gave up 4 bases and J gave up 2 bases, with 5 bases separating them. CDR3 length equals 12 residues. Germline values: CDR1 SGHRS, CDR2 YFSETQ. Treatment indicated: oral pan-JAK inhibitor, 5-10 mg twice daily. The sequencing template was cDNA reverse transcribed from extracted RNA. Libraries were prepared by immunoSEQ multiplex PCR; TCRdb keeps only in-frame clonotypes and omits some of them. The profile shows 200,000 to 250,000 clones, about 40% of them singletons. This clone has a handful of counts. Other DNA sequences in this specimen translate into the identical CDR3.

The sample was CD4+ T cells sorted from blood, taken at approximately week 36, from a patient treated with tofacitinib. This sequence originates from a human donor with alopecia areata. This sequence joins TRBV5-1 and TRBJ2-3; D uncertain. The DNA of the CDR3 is TGCGCCAGCAGCCCCCCCACAGATACGCAGTATTTT. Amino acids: CASSPPTDTQYF.